These T cell receptor beta chains were read from a single sample in a study of T cell responses to AZD1222 COVID-19 vaccine. The protocol was immunoSEQ multiplex PCR, while the TCRdb copy is restricted to in-frame clones and leaves out a portion. In the table there are around 190,000 clones, approximately 94% of which are singletons. Sequencing used peripheral blood, obtained 28 days after the second AZD1222 dose. The receptors were gathered from an adult who received the AZD1222 COVID-19 vaccine. CDR3s include the opening cysteine and the closing phenylalanine or tryptophan. D genes are given only for firm matches. Not all rows give a size; the values are once, few, many and, for expanded clones, a class.

j_gene: TRBJ1-2
d_gene: NA
v_gene: TRBV2
abundance: NA
CDR3aa: CASSNRVVYGYTF
CDR3nt: TGTGCCAGCAGTAACAGGGTGGTCTATGGCTACACCTTC

j_gene: TRBJ1-2
d_gene: NA
v_gene: TRBV2
abundance: NA
CDR3aa: CASSDLGKSYGYTF
CDR3nt: TGTGCCAGCAGTGACTTGGGAAAGAGCTATGGCTACACCTTC

j_gene: TRBJ2-2
d_gene: NA
v_gene: TRBV27
abundance: NA
CDR3aa: CASSLLLYTGELFF
CDR3nt: TGTGCCAGCAGCCTCCTATTGTACACCGGGGAGCTGTTTTTT

j_gene: TRBJ1-1
d_gene: NA
v_gene: TRBV12-3/TRBV12-4
abundance: few
CDR3aa: CASSLALGSGAFF
CDR3nt: TGTGCCAGCAGTTTAGCGCTAGGGTCGGGGGCTTTCTTT

j_gene: TRBJ1-1
d_gene: TRBD1
v_gene: TRBV6-5
abundance: once
CDR3aa: CASRRDRNTEAFF
CDR3nt: TGTGCCAGCAGACGGGACAGAAACACTGAAGCTTTCTTT

j_gene: TRBJ1-3
d_gene: NA
v_gene: TRBV6-4
abundance: once
CDR3aa: CASQLKGVSGNTIYF
CDR3nt: TGTGCCAGCCAATTGAAGGGGGTCTCTGGAAACACCATATATTTT

j_gene: TRBJ2-3
d_gene: NA
v_gene: TRBV11-3
abundance: few
CDR3aa: CASSLARSTDTQYF
CDR3nt: TGTGCCAGCAGCTTAGCCCGTAGCACAGATACGCAGTATTTT

j_gene: TRBJ2-5
d_gene: NA
v_gene: TRBV25-1
abundance: NA
CDR3aa: CASSPGIGTTIQETQYF
CDR3nt: TGTGCCAGCAGTCCGGGGATTGGGACAACCATCCAAGAGACCCAGTACTTC

j_gene: TRBJ1-2
d_gene: NA
v_gene: TRBV6-6
abundance: NA
CDR3aa: CASSQIDRSNYGYTF
CDR3nt: TGTGCCAGCAGTCAGATAGACAGATCTAACTATGGCTACACCTTC

j_gene: TRBJ1-6
d_gene: NA
v_gene: TRBV10-3
abundance: few
CDR3aa: CAISESERGSPLHF
CDR3nt: TGTGCCATCAGTGAGTCGGAGAGGGGTTCACCCCTCCACTTT

j_gene: TRBJ1-4
d_gene: NA
v_gene: TRBV7-2
abundance: NA
CDR3aa: CATQQGLGEKLFF
CDR3nt: TGTGCCACACAACAGGGACTTGGAGAAAAACTGTTTTTT

j_gene: TRBJ1-2
d_gene: TRBD1
v_gene: TRBV6-5
abundance: NA
CDR3aa: CASSSSFGQGYGYTF
CDR3nt: TGTGCCAGCAGCTCTTCGTTTGGACAGGGCTATGGCTACACCTTC

j_gene: TRBJ2-7
d_gene: NA
v_gene: TRBV19
abundance: NA
CDR3aa: CASRVAGHYEQYF
CDR3nt: TGTGCCTCCAGGGTCGCGGGTCATTACGAGCAGTACTTC

j_gene: TRBJ1-5
d_gene: NA
v_gene: TRBV2
abundance: NA
CDR3aa: CATGGGGQPQHF
CDR3nt: TGTGCCACCGGGGGGGGAGGTCAGCCCCAGCATTTT

j_gene: TRBJ1-2
d_gene: NA
v_gene: TRBV27
abundance: NA
CDR3aa: CASSFGVGPRADYTF
CDR3nt: TGTGCCAGCAGTTTTGGGGTGGGTCCCCGAGCGGACTACACCTTC

j_gene: TRBJ2-3
d_gene: TRBD2
v_gene: TRBV4-1
abundance: NA
CDR3aa: CASSERAGGSTDTQYF
CDR3nt: TGCGCCAGCAGCGAAAGAGCGGGGGGTAGCACAGATACGCAGTATTTT

j_gene: TRBJ1-1
d_gene: NA
v_gene: TRBV4-1
abundance: once
CDR3aa: CASSLIRVNTEAFF
CDR3nt: TGCGCCAGCAGCCTAATCAGGGTGAACACTGAAGCTTTCTTT

j_gene: TRBJ1-1
d_gene: NA
v_gene: TRBV6-4
abundance: NA
CDR3aa: CASSQEKSTEAFF
CDR3nt: TGTGCCAGCAGTCAGGAGAAGAGCACTGAAGCTTTCTTT

j_gene: TRBJ1-2
d_gene: TRBD1
v_gene: TRBV19
abundance: once
CDR3aa: CASSLGGAEGYTF
CDR3nt: TGTGCCAGTAGCCTAGGGGGCGCGGAGGGCTACACCTTC

j_gene: TRBJ2-7
d_gene: TRBD1
v_gene: TRBV28
abundance: NA
CDR3aa: CASKLDRGPNEQYF
CDR3nt: TGTGCCAGCAAACTTGACAGGGGGCCCAACGAGCAGTACTTC

j_gene: TRBJ2-3
d_gene: TRBD2
v_gene: TRBV5-5
abundance: NA
CDR3aa: CASSLLPGGGTDTQYF
CDR3nt: TGTGCCAGCAGCTTACTTCCCGGGGGGGGCACAGATACGCAGTATTTT

j_gene: TRBJ2-7
d_gene: NA
v_gene: TRBV13
abundance: NA
CDR3aa: CASSLDRTTHEQYF
CDR3nt: TGTGCCAGCAGCTTAGATCGGACAACCCACGAGCAGTACTTC

j_gene: TRBJ2-5
d_gene: NA
v_gene: TRBV6-2/TRBV6-3
abundance: few
CDR3aa: CASSYSIAQGRQETQYF
CDR3nt: TGTGCCAGCAGTTACTCGATAGCGCAGGGACGGCAAGAGACCCAGTACTTC

j_gene: TRBJ2-6
d_gene: NA
v_gene: TRBV7-2
abundance: once
CDR3aa: CASSLWAGRSGANVLTF
CDR3nt: TGTGCCAGCAGTTTATGGGCAGGGCGCTCGGGGGCCAACGTCCTGACTTTC

j_gene: TRBJ1-2
d_gene: NA
v_gene: TRBV9
abundance: NA
CDR3aa: CASSVQAGGYTF
CDR3nt: TGTGCCAGCAGCGTGCAGGCCGGTGGCTACACCTTC

j_gene: TRBJ2-3
d_gene: TRBD2
v_gene: TRBV7-3
abundance: NA
CDR3aa: CASSQWTSGGDTQYF
CDR3nt: TGTGCCAGCAGCCAATGGACTAGCGGTGGAGATACGCAGTATTTT

j_gene: TRBJ1-3
d_gene: TRBD1
v_gene: TRBV6-4
abundance: NA
CDR3aa: CASSADRDPGNTIYF
CDR3nt: TGTGCCAGCAGCGCGGACAGGGACCCTGGAAACACCATATATTTT

j_gene: TRBJ1-1
d_gene: TRBD1
v_gene: TRBV30
abundance: NA
CDR3aa: CAANRGRDTEAFF
CDR3nt: TGTGCCGCGAACAGGGGGAGGGACACTGAAGCTTTCTTT

j_gene: TRBJ1-2
d_gene: NA
v_gene: TRBV2
abundance: NA
CDR3aa: CASSETETYGYTF
CDR3nt: TGTGCCAGCAGTGAAACGGAGACCTATGGCTACACCTTC

j_gene: TRBJ2-1
d_gene: TRBD2
v_gene: TRBV24-1
abundance: NA
CDR3aa: CATSETGTIAYNEQFF
CDR3nt: TGTGCCACCAGTGAAACCGGGACTATAGCCTACAATGAGCAGTTCTTC

j_gene: TRBJ1-4
d_gene: TRBD1
v_gene: TRBV19
abundance: NA
CDR3aa: CASSVGTGTQTNEKLFF
CDR3nt: TGTGCCAGTAGTGTTGGGACAGGGACGCAAACTAATGAAAAACTGTTTTTT

j_gene: TRBJ2-1
d_gene: NA
v_gene: TRBV6-5
abundance: NA
CDR3aa: CVPSRRSYNEQFF
CDR3nt: TGTGTCCCCTCCCGACGCTCCTACAATGAGCAGTTCTTC

j_gene: TRBJ1-2
d_gene: NA
v_gene: TRBV18
abundance: NA
CDR3aa: CASSPPDGGYGYTF
CDR3nt: TGTGCCAGCTCACCACCCGACGGGGGCTATGGCTACACCTTC

j_gene: TRBJ1-1
d_gene: NA
v_gene: TRBV3-1/TRBV3-2
abundance: NA
CDR3aa: CASSQLEGNTEAFF
CDR3nt: TGTGCCAGCAGCCAACTCGAGGGGAACACTGAAGCTTTCTTT

j_gene: TRBJ2-2
d_gene: TRBD1
v_gene: TRBV2
abundance: once
CDR3aa: CASRTGLQGGELFF
CDR3nt: TGTGCCAGCCGGACAGGGCTTCAGGGCGGGGAGCTGTTTTTT

j_gene: TRBJ2-5
d_gene: NA
v_gene: TRBV5-1
abundance: NA
CDR3aa: CASSLAVSETQYF
CDR3nt: TGCGCCAGCAGCCTCGCCGTGAGCGAGACCCAGTACTTC

j_gene: TRBJ2-1
d_gene: NA
v_gene: TRBV7-2
abundance: NA
CDR3aa: CASSLLSGNLKNEQFF
CDR3nt: TGTGCCAGCAGCTTACTCTCGGGAAATCTGAAGAATGAGCAGTTCTTC

j_gene: TRBJ2-1
d_gene: NA
v_gene: TRBV9
abundance: NA
CDR3aa: CASSDETVEQFF
CDR3nt: TGTGCCAGCAGCGACGAAACGGTCGAGCAGTTCTTC

j_gene: TRBJ1-1
d_gene: TRBD1
v_gene: TRBV27
abundance: NA
CDR3aa: CASSPRGGTEAFF
CDR3nt: TGTGCCAGCAGTCCCAGGGGGGGCACTGAAGCTTTCTTT

j_gene: TRBJ2-1
d_gene: NA
v_gene: TRBV6-5
abundance: NA
CDR3aa: CASSPGIEQFF
CDR3nt: TGTGCCAGCAGTCCCGGAATCGAGCAGTTCTTC

j_gene: TRBJ1-5
d_gene: NA
v_gene: TRBV7-9
abundance: few
CDR3aa: CASSIDNQPQHF
CDR3nt: TGTGCCAGCAGCATAGACAATCAGCCCCAGCATTTT

j_gene: TRBJ1-1
d_gene: NA
v_gene: TRBV30
abundance: NA
CDR3aa: CAWSQGTEAFF
CDR3nt: TGTGCCTGGAGTCAGGGGACTGAAGCTTTCTTT

j_gene: TRBJ2-5
d_gene: TRBD2
v_gene: TRBV3-1/TRBV3-2
abundance: NA
CDR3aa: CASSQGFRGGEETQYF
CDR3nt: TGTGCCAGCAGCCAAGGCTTCCGGGGGGGCGAGGAGACCCAGTACTTC

j_gene: TRBJ1-1
d_gene: TRBD1
v_gene: TRBV28
abundance: NA
CDR3aa: CASSFRGHTEAFF
CDR3nt: TGTGCCAGCAGTTTTAGGGGGCACACTGAAGCTTTCTTT

j_gene: TRBJ1-2
d_gene: TRBD1
v_gene: TRBV13
abundance: NA
CDR3aa: CASSSPRQGAHGYTF
CDR3nt: TGTGCCAGCAGCTCGCCTCGACAGGGGGCGCATGGCTACACCTTC

j_gene: TRBJ2-4
d_gene: NA
v_gene: TRBV19
abundance: NA
CDR3aa: CASSSPGIAKNIQYF
CDR3nt: TGTGCCAGTAGCTCCCCTGGTATAGCCAAAAACATTCAGTACTTC

j_gene: TRBJ1-4
d_gene: NA
v_gene: TRBV4-1
abundance: NA
CDR3aa: CASSLGPWEKLFF
CDR3nt: TGCGCCAGCAGCCTGGGACCTTGGGAAAAACTGTTTTTT

j_gene: TRBJ1-2
d_gene: NA
v_gene: TRBV30
abundance: once
CDR3aa: CAWRGTLYYGYTF
CDR3nt: TGTGCCTGGAGGGGGACGTTATACTATGGCTACACCTTC

j_gene: TRBJ2-7
d_gene: TRBD2
v_gene: TRBV19
abundance: NA
CDR3aa: CASSMRGMRYEQYF
CDR3nt: TGTGCCAGTAGTATGCGGGGGATGCGCTACGAGCAGTACTTC

j_gene: TRBJ1-4
d_gene: NA
v_gene: TRBV25-1
abundance: NA
CDR3aa: CASSESGGAGKLFF
CDR3nt: TGTGCCAGCAGTGAATCCGGGGGGGCTGGGAAACTGTTTTTT

j_gene: TRBJ2-1
d_gene: NA
v_gene: TRBV7-6
abundance: NA
CDR3aa: CASSLYDSTRAQFF
CDR3nt: TGTGCCAGCAGCTTATATGACTCTACTCGGGCGCAGTTCTTC

j_gene: TRBJ1-5
d_gene: NA
v_gene: TRBV10-2
abundance: NA
CDR3aa: CASSPSGRNQPQHF
CDR3nt: TGCGCCAGCAGTCCGTCCGGCCGCAATCAGCCCCAGCATTTT

j_gene: TRBJ1-5
d_gene: NA
v_gene: TRBV6-2/TRBV6-3
abundance: few
CDR3aa: CASSYLARGNQPQHF
CDR3nt: TGTGCCAGCAGTTACCTCGCCCGGGGCAATCAGCCCCAGCATTTT

j_gene: TRBJ2-7
d_gene: NA
v_gene: TRBV7-2
abundance: NA
CDR3aa: CASGTVGYEQYF
CDR3nt: TGTGCCAGCGGCACCGTGGGATACGAGCAGTACTTC

j_gene: TRBJ2-3
d_gene: TRBD2
v_gene: TRBV9
abundance: NA
CDR3aa: CASSSREGLTDTQYF
CDR3nt: TGTGCCAGCAGCTCCCGGGAGGGACTCACAGATACGCAGTATTTT

j_gene: TRBJ1-1
d_gene: NA
v_gene: TRBV2
abundance: NA
CDR3aa: CASSEARGSRTFF
CDR3nt: TGTGCCAGCAGTGAAGCGAGGGGTTCGCGGACTTTCTTT

j_gene: TRBJ1-1
d_gene: NA
v_gene: TRBV5-1
abundance: NA
CDR3aa: CASSLAVINTEAFF
CDR3nt: TGCGCCAGCAGCTTGGCGGTGATCAACACTGAAGCTTTCTTT

j_gene: TRBJ1-3
d_gene: NA
v_gene: TRBV19
abundance: NA
CDR3aa: CASKPWHSGNTIYF
CDR3nt: TGTGCCAGTAAGCCTTGGCACTCTGGAAACACCATATATTTT

j_gene: TRBJ1-5
d_gene: NA
v_gene: TRBV7-2
abundance: few
CDR3aa: CASSLGGAIQPQHF
CDR3nt: TGTGCCAGCAGCTTAGGGGGGGCGATTCAGCCCCAGCATTTT